Following are 11 T cell receptor beta chains from one sample sequenced in a study of blood T cell repertoires in COVID-19. Here immunoSEQ multiplex PCR was the method, and the copy in TCRdb shows in-frame clones only, minus some. The sample yields hundreds of thousands of clones, around 84% seen once. The sequencing input was PBMCs or T cells enriched from blood (not recorded which). Source of these receptors: a woman aged 40 to 50 with acute COVID-19.

V is TRBV25-1 and J is TRBJ1-2; 11 bases fit TRBD1. The CDR3 sequence is 18 residues long. The germline V gene has CDR1 MGHDK and CDR2 SYGVNS. V lost 0 bases and J lost 2; bases outside the gene matches: 8. Here the CDR3 DNA reads TGTGCCAGCAGTGAATATCTGGACAGGGGGCAAGGAAACTATGGCTACACCTTC. Its protein product is CASSEYLDRGQGNYGYTF.

The chain joins TRBV6-2 or TRBV6-3 to TRBJ2-5; a weak D match, TRBD2 (6 bases). Germline CDR1 reads MNHEY; CDR2 reads SVGEGT. Trimming shortened V by 2 bases and J by 2 bases, and 15 bases separated the two germline ends. The CDR3 length is 16 residues. This chain's CDR3 is CASSYASGLLQETQYF. The CDR3 DNA is TGTGCCAGCAGTTACGCCTCGGGACTTTTACAAGAGACCCAGTACTTC.

The chain joins TRBV18 to TRBJ2-3; 11 bases line up with TRBD2. The CDR3 has 17 amino acids. The junction had 7 bases not matched to a gene; V was cut back by 3 bases and J by 2 bases. The germline V gene has CDR1 KGHSH and CDR2 LQKENI. In DNA form, the CDR3 reads TGTGCCAGCTCACCCCTAGCGGGAGGAAGCTCCACAGATACGCAGTATTTT. Translating it yields CASSPLAGGSSTDTQYF.

The CDR3 DNA sequence: TGTGCCAGCAGTTTAGGAGGGGGCCGCACAGATACGCAGTATTTT. As protein: CASSLGGGRTDTQYF. The gene calls are TRBV28 and TRBJ2-3, with D possibly being TRBD1 (7 bases). Germline CDR1 and CDR2: MDHEN and SYDVKM. The V end was cut by 2 bases, the J end by 1 base, with 10 bases between. CDR3 length: 15 amino acids.

V usage is TRBV19 and J usage is TRBJ1-6; 7 bases are a match to TRBD1. The CDR3 contains 16 residues. Losses at the gene ends were 6 bases for V and 7 bases for J; bases not matched to a gene: 12. The germline gives CDR1 LNHDA, CDR2 SQIVND (reference sequence). DNA for the CDR3: TGTGCCAGTAGCTCCCCACCGGGGACAGTAAATTCACCCCTCCACTTT. It yields the protein CASSSPPGTVNSPLHF.

The chain combines TRBV7-9 with TRBJ1-1, with 11 bases lining up with TRBD1. Germline V CDR1 and CDR2: SEHNR, FQNEAQ (reference sequence). The CDR3 contains 14 residues. Germline trimming cut 1 base from V and 6 bases from J; bases unmatched to any gene: 1. The CDR3 protein is CASSLEGQGAEAFF. For the CDR3, the DNA is TGTGCCAGCAGCTTAGAGGGACAGGGGGCTGAAGCTTTCTTT. The entire variable domain, with the rest obtained from reference TRBV7-9 and TRBJ1-1, is as follows: DTGVSQNPRHKITKRGQNVTFRCDPISEHNRLYWYRQTLGQGPEFLTYFQNEAQLEKSRLLSDRFSAERPKGSFSTLEIQRTEQGDSAMYLCASSLEGQGAEAFFGQGTRLTVV.

This chain joins TRBV30 and TRBJ1-1; D remains ambiguous. Germline V gene sequence: CDR1 GTSNPN, CDR2 SVGIG (reference sequence). V gave up 6 bases and J gave up 1 base, with 3 bases separating them. This CDR3 is 10 amino acids long. The CDR3 sequence is CACQNTEAFF. The CDR3 DNA follows: TGTGCCTGTCAGAACACTGAAGCTTTCTTT.

V usage is TRBV7-9 and J usage is TRBJ1-2; 8 nucleotides match TRBD1. This CDR3 has 15 amino acids. V dropped 3 bases and J dropped 1; count of bases not matched to a gene: 4. CDR1 is SEHNR, CDR2 FQNEAQ, per germline (reference sequence). The CDR3 reads CASSFDRGFNYGYTF. Here the CDR3 DNA reads TGTGCCAGCAGCTTCGACAGGGGTTTTAACTATGGCTACACCTTC.

The V gene is TRBV29-1, the J gene TRBJ2-4; 7 bases line up with TRBD2. CDR3 length equals 13 residues. Looked up from germline, CDR1 is SQVTM and CDR2 is ANQGSEA. The ends lost 2 bases at V and 8 bases at J; junction bases unmatched: 6. CDR3 residues: CSVESPGLHIQYF. CDR3 DNA sequence: TGCAGCGTTGAATCTCCGGGACTACACATTCAGTACTTC.

This chain links TRBV7-2 with TRBJ1-4; 11 positions match TRBD1. J gave up 6 bases and V 5 bases, and 8 bases lay outside the gene matches. The CDR3 totals 16 residues. The germline CDR1 and CDR2 sequences are SGHTA and FQGNSA. The CDR3 bases are TGTGCCAGCAGCGCAAGGACAGGGGGCGCTTATGAAAAACTGTTTTTT. This encodes CASSARTGGAYEKLFF.

The gene calls are TRBV2 and TRBJ1-2; unclear D gene. The CDR3 has 14 amino acids. The ends were cut back, 0 bases at V and 0 bases at J, with 5 bases in the middle. Germline V gene lookup returns CDR1 SNHLY and CDR2 FYNNEI. The CDR3 coding sequence is TGTGCCAGCAGTGAAGCCGGGGCTAACTATGGCTACACCTTC. Translated: CASSEAGANYGYTF.